The rows below give T cell receptor beta chains drawn from one sample of a study of T-cell reconstitution after alpha-beta-depleted transplantation in children. TCRdb itself ran the PCR reads through MiXCR, one entry per CDR3 protein. The sample has under 300,000 distinct CDR3 sequences, roughly 12% seen once; the top ten hold roughly a quarter. Sequencing was performed on peripheral blood, taken 180 days after TCRalphabeta/CD19-depleted stem cell transplant. The receptors derive from a male patient under 10 years old who had a stem cell transplant for chronic granulomatous disease, so the T cells may come from the graft donor. The CDR3 runs from the conserved cysteine through the conserved F or W. The order of the fields is D gene, J gene, V gene, clone size, CDR3 protein, CDR3 DNA. D genes are given only for firm matches. Clone size is not always given. Where it is, it says once, few, many or a class for expanded clones.

TRBD2,TRBJ2-3,TRBV7-2,few,CASSQPGLAGGLVFADTQYF,TGTGCCAGCAGCCAACCCGGACTAGCGGGGGGGCTGGTATTCGCAGATACGCAGTATTTT
-,TRBJ2-3,TRBV10-2,many,CASSDGVMGTDTQYF,TGCGCCAGCAGTGACGGCGTGATGGGGACAGATACGCAGTATTTT
-,TRBJ2-1,TRBV28,many,CASLYGGGAPYNEQFF,TGTGCCAGCCTGTACGGCGGAGGGGCCCCCTACAATGAGCAGTTCTTC
-,TRBJ2-1,TRBV12-3/TRBV12-4,many,CASSSRDPLGEQFF,TGTGCCAGCAGCTCGAGGGACCCCCTCGGGGAGCAGTTCTTC
-,TRBJ2-5,TRBV20-1,many,CSARIQGGETQYF,TGCAGTGCTAGAATACAGGGAGGGGAGACCCAGTACTTC
-,TRBJ2-7,TRBV29-1,many,CSVVQGLEQYF,TGCAGCGTTGTACAGGGCCTCGAGCAGTACTTC
-,TRBJ1-6,TRBV6-2/TRBV6-3,few,CASSSRPWADLPGTWKGGSPLHF,TGTGCCAGCAGTTCCCGACCTTGGGCCGACCTACCTGGGACCTGGAAAGGTGGTTCACCCCTCCACTTT
TRBD2,TRBJ2-1,TRBV28,many,CATSTSGFYNEQFF,TGTGCCACCTCGACTAGCGGATTTTACAATGAGCAGTTCTTC
TRBD1,TRBJ1-4,TRBV28,many,CASSPDRGSEKLFF,TGTGCCAGCAGTCCGGACAGGGGTAGTGAAAAACTGTTTTTT
TRBD2,TRBJ2-7,TRBV20-1,many,CSAPGTSSFEQYF,TGCAGTGCCCCCGGGACTAGTTCCTTCGAGCAGTACTTC
TRBD1,TRBJ2-7,TRBV4-3,many,CASSDRDRGSYEQYF,TGCGCCAGCAGCGACCGGGACAGGGGATCCTACGAGCAGTACTTC
-,TRBJ1-5,TRBV28,many,CASSIKFTGWNQPQHF,TGTGCCAGCAGTATTAAATTCACAGGGTGGAATCAGCCCCAGCATTTT
TRBD2,TRBJ2-3,TRBV7-9,many,CASSLRTGTSGTDTQYF,TGTGCCAGCAGCCTAAGGACCGGGACTAGCGGCACAGATACGCAGTATTTT
TRBD2,TRBJ2-5,TRBV7-3,many,CASSLTSGGALETQYF,TGTGCCAGCAGCCTAACTAGCGGGGGGGCTTTAGAGACCCAGTACTTC
-,TRBJ2-1,TRBV7-3,many,CASSLSPTANEQFF,TGTGCCAGCAGCTTAAGCCCGACAGCAAATGAGCAGTTCTTC
-,TRBJ1-5,TRBV5-5,many,CASSLERSGQPQHF,TGTGCCAGCAGCTTGGAGAGATCGGGCCAGCCCCAACATTTT
TRBD1,TRBJ2-4,TRBV18,many,CASSPPAPTGGDYKNIQYF,TGTGCCAGCTCACCACCTGCCCCGACAGGGGGGGACTACAAAAACATTCAGTACTTC
-,TRBJ2-7,TRBV7-2,many,CASSFKAGPTYEQYF,TGTGCCAGCAGCTTTAAGGCCGGGCCCACTTACGAGCAGTACTTC
-,TRBJ2-7,TRBV12-3/TRBV12-4,many,CASTTDRNEQYF,TGTGCCAGCACCACGGACAGAAACGAGCAGTACTTC
TRBD2,TRBJ2-1,TRBV11-2,many,CASSSRLAGDGQGSYNEQFF,TGTGCCAGCAGCTCTCGCCTCGCGGGAGATGGTCAGGGCTCCTACAATGAGCAGTTCTTC
-,TRBJ1-1,TRBV20-1,many,CSARSGLNTEAFF,TGCAGTGCTAGATCGGGGTTGAACACTGAAGCTTTCTTT
-,TRBJ2-3,TRBV21-1,-,CAVHSEGRTDTQYF,TGTGCCGTACACAGTGAGGGTAGGACAGATACGCAGTATTTT
-,TRBJ2-3,TRBV12-3/TRBV12-4,many,CASSLAGVGDTQYF,TGTGCCAGCAGTTTAGCAGGGGTCGGGGATACGCAGTATTTT
TRBD1,TRBJ1-5,TRBV5-5,many,CASSPQGGSNQPQHF,TGTGCCAGCAGCCCCCAGGGGGGTAGCAATCAGCCCCAGCATTTT
TRBD2,TRBJ2-5,TRBV7-9,many,CASSPRLAGDKETQYF,TGTGCCAGCAGCCCAAGACTAGCGGGGGATAAAGAGACCCAGTACTTC